These T cell receptor beta chains were read from a single sample in a study of T cell responses to AZD1222 COVID-19 vaccine. Sequenced by immunoSEQ multiplex PCR; TCRdb stores in-frame clones only, minus some. This table has 95,000 to 150,000 clones, approximately 90% appearing once. This sample comprised peripheral blood, obtained on day 0 of AZD1222 vaccination. The source of these receptors is an adult in good health. The CDR3 runs from the conserved cysteine through the conserved F or W. The D gene is left open where the match is weak. Size is stated for part of the rows, as once, few or many counts, or as a class when the clone is expanded.

v_gene	abundance	d_gene	j_gene	CDR3aa	CDR3nt
TRBV27	NA	TRBD1	TRBJ2-7	CASSGGTGGYEQYF	TGTGCCAGCAGCGGGGGGACAGGGGGCTACGAGCAGTACTTC
TRBV4-3	NA	NA	TRBJ2-2	CASSQERQGLGHTGELFF	TGCGCCAGCAGCCAAGAACGGCAAGGGCTTGGACACACCGGGGAGCTGTTTTTT
TRBV19	many	NA	TRBJ1-5	CASRSGTLHF	TGTGCCAGTCGGTCCGGGACTCTGCATTTT
TRBV5-6	NA	TRBD1	TRBJ2-7	CASSLGGQAAYEQYF	TGTGCCAGCAGCTTGGGGGGACAGGCGGCCTACGAGCAGTACTTC
TRBV5-6	NA	NA	TRBJ1-5	CASSLAQDMQPQHF	TGTGCCAGCAGCTTGGCACAGGACATGCAGCCCCAGCATTTT
TRBV5-5	NA	TRBD1	TRBJ1-5	CASSLEWDRGQPQHF	TGTGCCAGCAGCTTGGAGTGGGACAGGGGTCAGCCCCAGCATTTT
TRBV6-5	NA	NA	TRBJ1-1	CASSYLTVGGRAEAFF	TGTGCCAGCAGTTACCTAACCGTGGGGGGGCGTGCTGAAGCTTTCTTT
TRBV11-1	NA	NA	TRBJ2-2	CASSTAGSNTGELFF	TGTGCCAGCAGCACCGCCGGGAGTAACACCGGGGAGCTGTTTTTT
TRBV4-3	NA	TRBD1	TRBJ1-1	CASSQDRQDRNKAFF	TGCGCCAGCAGCCAAGATCGTCAGGACAGGAACAAAGCTTTCTTT
TRBV5-1	NA	TRBD1	TRBJ1-4	CASNPIPGQNEKLFF	TGCGCCAGCAATCCCATCCCGGGACAGAATGAAAAACTGTTTTTT
TRBV5-4	NA	TRBD1	TRBJ2-1	CASSLGLDRPYNEQFF	TGTGCCAGCAGCTTGGGTCTGGACAGGCCCTACAATGAGCAGTTCTTC
TRBV7-9	NA	TRBD1	TRBJ1-2	CASSSPGQGHYGYTF	TGTGCCAGCAGCTCCCCGGGACAGGGGCATTATGGCTACACCTTC
TRBV6-2/TRBV6-3	NA	TRBD2	TRBJ2-7	CASSYSRTSGSYEQYF	TGTGCCAGCAGTTACTCCAGGACTAGCGGATCCTACGAGCAGTACTTC
TRBV4-3	NA	TRBD2	TRBJ2-2	CASSRRLAGGANTGELFF	TGCGCCAGCAGCCGGAGGCTAGCGGGAGGCGCGAACACCGGGGAGCTGTTTTTT
TRBV27	NA	TRBD1	TRBJ2-1	CASSLNGDRVNEQFF	TGTGCCAGCAGTTTAAACGGGGACAGGGTTAATGAGCAGTTCTTC
TRBV19	NA	TRBD1	TRBJ2-7	CASSIAERGRNEQYF	TGTGCCAGTAGTATAGCGGAGAGGGGGCGTAACGAGCAGTACTTC
TRBV2	NA	TRBD1	TRBJ1-1	CASSPPRTGMNTEAFF	TGTGCCAGCAGCCCACCCCGGACAGGTATGAACACTGAAGCTTTCTTT
TRBV2	many	NA	TRBJ1-2	CASKKTEHGYTF	TGTGCCAGCAAAAAAACCGAACATGGCTACACCTTC
TRBV9	NA	NA	TRBJ1-4	CASSQGPTNEKLFF	TGTGCCAGCAGTCAGGGGCCAACTAATGAAAAACTGTTTTTT
TRBV5-1	NA	NA	TRBJ1-1	CASSLVSMNTEAFF	TGCGCCAGCAGCTTGGTCAGTATGAACACTGAAGCTTTCTTT
TRBV30	NA	NA	TRBJ1-6	CAWSVSRGSLSPLHF	TGTGCCTGGAGTGTAAGCAGGGGATCCCTCTCACCCCTCCACTTT
TRBV10-3	NA	NA	TRBJ1-2	CAISTQGLDGYTF	TGTGCCATCAGCACTCAGGGCCTGGATGGCTACACCTTC
TRBV2	NA	NA	TRBJ1-1	CASRADRLNTEAFF	TGTGCCAGCAGGGCAGACAGGCTGAACACTGAAGCTTTCTTT
TRBV6-5	NA	NA	TRBJ1-3	CASTQGGEESVYF	TGTGCCAGCACCCAGGGAGGTGAAGAGAGCGTATATTTT
TRBV5-4	NA	TRBD1	TRBJ2-5	CASSLVPGGGNQETQYF	TGTGCCAGCAGCTTGGTCCCAGGGGGCGGGAACCAAGAGACCCAGTACTTC
TRBV28	NA	TRBD1	TRBJ1-4	CASRTNPGTGGSSEKLFF	TGTGCCAGCAGAACAAATCCCGGGACAGGGGGATCGAGCGAAAAACTGTTTTTT
TRBV7-6	NA	TRBD1	TRBJ2-7	CASSLGQGDYEQYF	TGTGCCAGCAGCTTGGGACAGGGGGACTACGAGCAGTACTTC
TRBV12-5	NA	NA	TRBJ2-1	CASAPDGSNEQFF	TGTGCTAGTGCCCCCGATGGCTCCAATGAGCAGTTCTTC
TRBV5-1	once	NA	TRBJ1-5	CASSLDSGHGQPQHF	TGCGCCAGCAGCTTGGACAGCGGGCACGGACAGCCCCAGCATTTT
TRBV5-4	NA	NA	TRBJ1-1	CASTLPGPAEEAFF	TGTGCCAGCACCTTACCGGGGCCCGCCGAGGAGGCTTTCTTT
TRBV24-1	NA	NA	TRBJ2-7	CATAARVYSYEQYF	TGTGCCACCGCCGCCAGGGTGTACTCCTACGAGCAGTACTTC
TRBV4-2	NA	TRBD2	TRBJ2-1	CASSQDRSAGVTFF	TGTGCCAGCAGCCAAGATCGGTCAGCGGGAGTAACGTTCTTC
TRBV30	NA	TRBD1	TRBJ1-6	CAWTPGQSYNSPLHF	TGTGCCTGGACTCCGGGACAGAGCTATAATTCACCCCTCCACTTT
TRBV7-2	NA	NA	TRBJ2-2	CASSSPGQGDRSGELFF	TGTGCCAGCAGCTCCCCGGGACAAGGTGATAGGTCCGGGGAGCTGTTTTTT
TRBV28	NA	NA	TRBJ2-1	CASSLSLAELTSVNEQFF	TGTGCCAGCAGTTTATCCTTAGCGGAGTTGACTTCTGTCAATGAGCAGTTCTTC
TRBV29-1	NA	NA	TRBJ1-2	CSVEKQADGYTF	TGCAGCGTTGAAAAACAGGCTGATGGCTACACCTTC
TRBV18	few	NA	TRBJ2-7	CASSDYPGQQYF	TGTGCCAGCTCAGACTACCCGGGGCAGCAGTACTTC
TRBV5-6	NA	TRBD1	TRBJ1-1	CASSAQGGAEAFF	TGTGCCAGCAGCGCACAGGGGGGGGCTGAAGCTTTCTTT
TRBV29-1	NA	TRBD1	TRBJ2-2	CSVEGPGGAFGELFF	TGCAGCGTTGAAGGGCCAGGGGGCGCTTTCGGGGAGCTGTTTTTT
TRBV27	NA	NA	TRBJ2-2	CASSRPSGELFF	TGTGCCAGCAGTAGGCCCTCCGGGGAGCTGTTTTTT
TRBV28	NA	TRBD2	TRBJ2-1	CASRKSGGPYNEQFF	TGTGCCAGCAGGAAAAGCGGGGGGCCCTACAATGAGCAGTTCTTC
TRBV6-2/TRBV6-3	NA	TRBD2	TRBJ2-1	CASSYAGAYNEQFF	TGTGCCAGCAGTTACGCGGGAGCTTACAATGAGCAGTTCTTC
TRBV28	NA	TRBD1	TRBJ1-4	CASRGTGYEKLFF	TGTGCCAGCAGAGGGACAGGGTACGAAAAACTGTTTTTT
TRBV7-2	NA	TRBD1	TRBJ1-2	CASSPSGAGGRDYGYTF	TGTGCCAGCAGCCCGAGTGGTGCAGGGGGTAGGGACTATGGCTACACCTTC
TRBV5-1	NA	TRBD1	TRBJ1-1	CASSASGGTEAFF	TGCGCCAGCAGCGCCTCAGGGGGCACTGAAGCTTTCTTT